Listed here is a single T cell receptor beta chain. After extraction with the RNeasy kit, about 0.5 to 1 ug of the RNA was reverse transcribed using random hexamers. TCRdb redid the calling of the immunoSEQ multiplex PCR reads with MiXCR, one entry per CDR3 protein. The sample shows around 200,000 distinct CDR3 sequences, about 95% of them seen only once. The sample is drawn from a study of CD8 T cells in Susac syndrome. The CDR3 covers 15 residues. Germline CDR1 reads SGDLS; CDR2 reads YYNGEE. V was trimmed by 0 bases and J by 5 bases, leaving 14 bases between them. This receptor was taken from a human donor with Susac syndrome. The chain links TRBV9 to TRBJ1-2; weak D call: TRBD1 (5 bases). Sample: CD8+ T cells from PBMCs. DNA for the CDR3: TGTGCCAGCAGCGTAGGTGAGGGACCGGGGTATGGCTACACCTTC. Translated: CASSVGEGPGYGYTF.